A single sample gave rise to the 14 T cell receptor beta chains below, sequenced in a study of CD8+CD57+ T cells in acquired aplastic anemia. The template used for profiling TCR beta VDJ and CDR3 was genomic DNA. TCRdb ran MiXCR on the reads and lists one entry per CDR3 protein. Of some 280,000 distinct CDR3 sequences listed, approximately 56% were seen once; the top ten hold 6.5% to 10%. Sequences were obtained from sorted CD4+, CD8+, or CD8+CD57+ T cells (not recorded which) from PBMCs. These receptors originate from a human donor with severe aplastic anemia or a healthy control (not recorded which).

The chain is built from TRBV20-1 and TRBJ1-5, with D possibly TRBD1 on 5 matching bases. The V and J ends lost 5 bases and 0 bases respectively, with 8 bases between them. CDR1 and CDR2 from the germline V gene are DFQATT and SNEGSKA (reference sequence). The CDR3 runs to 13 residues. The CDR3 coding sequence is TGCAGTGCTCGGGACGATAGCAATCAGCCCCAGCATTTT. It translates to CSARDDSNQPQHF.

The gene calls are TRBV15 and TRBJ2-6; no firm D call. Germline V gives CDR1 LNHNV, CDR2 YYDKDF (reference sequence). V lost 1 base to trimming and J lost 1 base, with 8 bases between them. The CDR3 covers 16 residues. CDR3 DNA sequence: TGTGCCACCAGCAGAGGCGATACGTCTGGGGCCAACGTCCTGACTTTC. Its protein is CATSRGDTSGANVLTF.

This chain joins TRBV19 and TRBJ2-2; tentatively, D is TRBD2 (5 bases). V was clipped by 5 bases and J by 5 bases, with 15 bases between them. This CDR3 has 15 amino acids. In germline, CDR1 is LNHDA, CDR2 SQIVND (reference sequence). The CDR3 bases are TGTGCCAGTAGTCCCCGGGGATTCCAGACCGGGGAGCTGTTTTTT. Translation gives CASSPRGFQTGELFF.

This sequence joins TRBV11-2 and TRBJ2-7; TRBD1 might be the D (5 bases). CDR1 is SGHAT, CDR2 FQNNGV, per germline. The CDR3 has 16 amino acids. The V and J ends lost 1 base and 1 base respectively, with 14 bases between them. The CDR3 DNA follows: TGTGCCAGCAGCTTAGCCGGACAACCCCTGTCCTACGAGCAGTACTTC. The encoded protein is CASSLAGQPLSYEQYF.

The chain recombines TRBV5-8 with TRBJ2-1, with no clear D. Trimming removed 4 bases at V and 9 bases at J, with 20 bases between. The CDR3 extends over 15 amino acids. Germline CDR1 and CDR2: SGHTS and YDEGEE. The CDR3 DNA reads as TGTGCCAGCAGCCAAGCGACCATGGGTCCCTTTGAGCAGTTCTTC. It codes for CASSQATMGPFEQFF.

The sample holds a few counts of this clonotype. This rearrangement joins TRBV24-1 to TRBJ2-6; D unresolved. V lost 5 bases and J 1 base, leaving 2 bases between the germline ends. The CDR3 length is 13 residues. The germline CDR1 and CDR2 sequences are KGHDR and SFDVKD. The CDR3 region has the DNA TGTGCCACCAGTGTTTCTGGGGCCAACGTCCTGACTTTC. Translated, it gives CATSVSGANVLTF.

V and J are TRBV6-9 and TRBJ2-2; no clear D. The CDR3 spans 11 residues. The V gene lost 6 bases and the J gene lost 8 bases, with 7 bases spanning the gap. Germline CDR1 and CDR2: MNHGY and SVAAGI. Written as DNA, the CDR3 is TGTGCCAGCAGGTCACTGGGGGAGCTGTTTTTT. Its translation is CASRSLGELFF.

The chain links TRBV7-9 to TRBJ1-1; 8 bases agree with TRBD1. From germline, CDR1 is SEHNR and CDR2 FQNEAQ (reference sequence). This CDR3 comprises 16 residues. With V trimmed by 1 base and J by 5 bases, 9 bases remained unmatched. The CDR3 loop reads CASSLGRTGRDTEAFF. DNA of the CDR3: TGTGCCAGCAGCTTAGGTAGGACAGGGCGGGATACTGAAGCTTTCTTT. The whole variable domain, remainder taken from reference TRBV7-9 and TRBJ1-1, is DTGVSQNPRHKITKRGQNVTFRCDPISEHNRLYWYRQTLGQGPEFLTYFQNEAQLEKSRLLSDRFSAERPKGSFSTLEIQRTEQGDSAMYLCASSLGRTGRDTEAFFGQGTRLTVV.

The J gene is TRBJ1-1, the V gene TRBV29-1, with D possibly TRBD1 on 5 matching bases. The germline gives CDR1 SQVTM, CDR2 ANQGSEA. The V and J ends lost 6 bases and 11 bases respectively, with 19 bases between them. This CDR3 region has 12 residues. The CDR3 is CSVLGRREIAFF. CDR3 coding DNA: TGCAGCGTCTTGGGACGCCGCGAAATCGCTTTCTTT.

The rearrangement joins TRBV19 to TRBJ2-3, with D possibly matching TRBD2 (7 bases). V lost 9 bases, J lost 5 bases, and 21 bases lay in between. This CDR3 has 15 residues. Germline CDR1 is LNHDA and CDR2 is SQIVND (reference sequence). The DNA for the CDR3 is TGTGCCAGCACAGGCTTTAGGGGGGGCAGAGATACGCAGTATTTT. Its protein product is CASTGFRGGRDTQYF. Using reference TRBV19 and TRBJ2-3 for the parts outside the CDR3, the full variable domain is DGGITQSPKYLFRKEGQNVTLSCEQNLNHDAMYWYRQDPGQGLRLIYYSQIVNDFQKGDIAEGYSVSREKKESFPLTVTSAQKNPTAFYLCASTGFRGGRDTQYFGPGTRLTVL.

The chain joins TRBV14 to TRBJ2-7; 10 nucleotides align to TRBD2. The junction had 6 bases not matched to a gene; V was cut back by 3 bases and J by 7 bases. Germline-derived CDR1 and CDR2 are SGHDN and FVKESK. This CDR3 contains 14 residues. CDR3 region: CASSHQRGGEEQYF. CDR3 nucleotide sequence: TGTGCCAGCAGCCACCAGCGGGGGGGTGAAGAGCAGTACTTC.

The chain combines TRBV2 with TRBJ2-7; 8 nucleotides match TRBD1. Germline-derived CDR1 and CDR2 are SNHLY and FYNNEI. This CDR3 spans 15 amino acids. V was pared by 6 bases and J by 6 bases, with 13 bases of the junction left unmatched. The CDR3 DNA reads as TGTGCCAGCAGACGGAGCGGACAGGGAACGGGCGAGCAGTACTTC. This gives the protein CASRRSGQGTGEQYF.

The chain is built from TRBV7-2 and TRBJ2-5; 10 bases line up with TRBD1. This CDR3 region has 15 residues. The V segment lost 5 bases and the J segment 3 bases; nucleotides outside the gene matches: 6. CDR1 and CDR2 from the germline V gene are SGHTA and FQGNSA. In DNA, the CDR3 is TGTGCCAGCAGCCTCCCGGGACAGGGGAAAGAGACCCAGTACTTC. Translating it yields CASSLPGQGKETQYF. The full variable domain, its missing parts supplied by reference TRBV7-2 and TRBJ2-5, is GAGVSQSPSNKVTEKGKDVELRCDPISGHTALYWYRQSLGQGLEFLIYFQGNSAPDKSGLPSDRFSAERTGGSVSTLTIQRTQQEDSAVYLCASSLPGQGKETQYFGPGTRLLVL.

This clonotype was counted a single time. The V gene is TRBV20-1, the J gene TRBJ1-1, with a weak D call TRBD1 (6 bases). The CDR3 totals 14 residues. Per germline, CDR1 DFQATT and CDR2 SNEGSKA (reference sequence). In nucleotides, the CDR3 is TGCAGCGTTGTCGATCGGGGGCCCATAAGCCCGGCTTTCTTT. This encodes CSVVDRGPISPAFF.